A selection of T cell receptor beta chains follows, all from one sample in a study of identical twins. A single record per CDR3 protein comes from TCRdb applying MiXCR to the 5' RACE reads. The sample contains roughly 630,000 distinct CDR3 sequences, under 8.5% of which appear only once. In addition, the sample was reused for a study of yellow fever vaccine responses in identical twins.

Sequenced material: PBMCs. These receptors originate from a woman aged 18-29 years in good health. Each CDR3 is given with its conserved first and last residue. The order of the fields is clone size, D gene, J gene, V gene, CDR3 protein, CDR3 DNA. A D gene is named only where the DNA matches it firmly. Clone size is shown for a subset of rows, as once, few, many or a class of expanded clone.

clone size: few
D gene: TRBD2
J gene: TRBJ2-3
V gene: TRBV5-4
CDR3 protein: CASSPGLAGPSGDTQYF
CDR3 DNA: TGTGCCAGCAGCCCGGGACTAGCGGGTCCCAGTGGAGATACGCAGTATTTT

clone size: many
D gene: TRBD2
J gene: TRBJ2-7
V gene: TRBV7-8
CDR3 protein: CASSLDGTSAYEQYF
CDR3 DNA: TGTGCCAGCAGCTTAGATGGGACTAGCGCCTACGAGCAGTACTTC

clone size: -
D gene: TRBD2
J gene: TRBJ2-1
V gene: TRBV3-1
CDR3 protein: CASSKESPRGGYNEQFF
CDR3 DNA: TGTGCCTCCAGCAAAGAATCCCCCCGGGGGGGGTACAATGAGCAGTTCTTC

clone size: -
D gene: -
J gene: TRBJ2-3
V gene: TRBV7-6
CDR3 protein: CASSRSGVATDTQYF
CDR3 DNA: TGTGCCAGCAGCCGTTCAGGGGTTGCTACAGATACGCAGTATTTT

clone size: many
D gene: -
J gene: TRBJ1-1
V gene: TRBV6-5
CDR3 protein: CASSYSVSLNTEAFF
CDR3 DNA: TGTGCCAGCAGTTACTCGGTCAGCCTGAACACTGAAGCTTTCTTT

clone size: -
D gene: TRBD1
J gene: TRBJ1-6
V gene: TRBV5-5
CDR3 protein: CASSASGQNNSPLHF
CDR3 DNA: TGTGCCAGCAGCGCCTCGGGACAGAATAATTCACCCCTCCACTTT

clone size: many
D gene: -
J gene: TRBJ2-3
V gene: TRBV12-3/TRBV12-4
CDR3 protein: CATNLGTDTQYF
CDR3 DNA: TGTGCCACCAACCTAGGGACAGATACGCAGTATTTT

clone size: few
D gene: TRBD2
J gene: TRBJ2-7
V gene: TRBV19
CDR3 protein: CATAPVAGVTEQYF
CDR3 DNA: TGTGCCACGGCCCCAGTAGCGGGAGTCACCGAGCAGTACTTC

clone size: many
D gene: -
J gene: TRBJ1-1
V gene: TRBV6-4
CDR3 protein: CASSDTENTEAFF
CDR3 DNA: TGTGCCAGCAGTGATACAGAAAACACTGAAGCTTTCTTT

clone size: -
D gene: TRBD2
J gene: TRBJ2-1
V gene: TRBV9
CDR3 protein: CASSVQTSGRANEQFF
CDR3 DNA: TGTGCCAGCAGCGTACAAACTAGCGGGAGGGCCAATGAGCAGTTCTTC

clone size: -
D gene: -
J gene: TRBJ2-5
V gene: TRBV14
CDR3 protein: CASSLTGPQYF
CDR3 DNA: TGTGCCAGCAGCCTCACCGGGCCCCAGTACTTC

clone size: few
D gene: -
J gene: TRBJ2-5
V gene: TRBV29-1
CDR3 protein: CSVEALEGTQYF
CDR3 DNA: TGCAGCGTTGAAGCCCTGGAGGGGACCCAGTACTTC

clone size: -
D gene: -
J gene: TRBJ2-1
V gene: TRBV2
CDR3 protein: CATQTYNEQFF
CDR3 DNA: TGTGCCACTCAGACCTACAATGAGCAGTTCTTC

clone size: many
D gene: -
J gene: TRBJ1-5
V gene: TRBV6-1
CDR3 protein: CASSTRVGNQPQHF
CDR3 DNA: TGTGCCAGCAGTACCAGGGTGGGCAATCAGCCCCAGCATTTT

clone size: -
D gene: -
J gene: TRBJ1-6
V gene: TRBV5-1
CDR3 protein: CASSPVGSNSPLHF
CDR3 DNA: TGCGCCAGCAGTCCCGTCGGGTCTAATTCACCCCTCCACTTT

clone size: few
D gene: -
J gene: TRBJ2-2
V gene: TRBV7-9
CDR3 protein: CASSLVGERSGELFF
CDR3 DNA: TGTGCCAGCAGCTTAGTTGGCGAGCGCTCCGGGGAGCTGTTTTTT

clone size: many
D gene: -
J gene: TRBJ2-1
V gene: TRBV15
CDR3 protein: CATSRDSRGGHEQFF
CDR3 DNA: TGTGCCACCAGCAGAGATTCCAGGGGAGGTCATGAGCAGTTCTTC

clone size: -
D gene: TRBD1
J gene: TRBJ2-1
V gene: TRBV20-1
CDR3 protein: CSAYPDRGHEQFF
CDR3 DNA: TGCAGTGCCTACCCCGACAGGGGGCATGAGCAGTTCTTC

clone size: many
D gene: -
J gene: TRBJ1-1
V gene: TRBV4-2
CDR3 protein: CASSRNVNTEAFF
CDR3 DNA: TGTGCCAGCAGCCGAAATGTGAACACTGAAGCTTTCTTT

clone size: few
D gene: -
J gene: TRBJ2-1
V gene: TRBV21-1
CDR3 protein: CASTPGGAGDPYNEQFF
CDR3 DNA: TGTGCCAGCACCCCGGGGGGGGCGGGAGACCCCTACAATGAGCAGTTCTTC

clone size: many
D gene: -
J gene: TRBJ1-1
V gene: TRBV5-5
CDR3 protein: CASSLGRPMNTEAFF
CDR3 DNA: TGTGCCAGCAGCTTGGGCAGACCAATGAACACTGAAGCTTTCTTT

clone size: -
D gene: -
J gene: TRBJ2-7
V gene: TRBV2
CDR3 protein: CASSGTYYEQYF
CDR3 DNA: TGTGCCAGCAGTGGGACTTACTACGAGCAGTACTTC

clone size: few
D gene: -
J gene: TRBJ2-3
V gene: TRBV18
CDR3 protein: CASSVTPSPDTQYF
CDR3 DNA: TGTGCCAGCTCCGTGACCCCTAGCCCAGATACGCAGTATTTT